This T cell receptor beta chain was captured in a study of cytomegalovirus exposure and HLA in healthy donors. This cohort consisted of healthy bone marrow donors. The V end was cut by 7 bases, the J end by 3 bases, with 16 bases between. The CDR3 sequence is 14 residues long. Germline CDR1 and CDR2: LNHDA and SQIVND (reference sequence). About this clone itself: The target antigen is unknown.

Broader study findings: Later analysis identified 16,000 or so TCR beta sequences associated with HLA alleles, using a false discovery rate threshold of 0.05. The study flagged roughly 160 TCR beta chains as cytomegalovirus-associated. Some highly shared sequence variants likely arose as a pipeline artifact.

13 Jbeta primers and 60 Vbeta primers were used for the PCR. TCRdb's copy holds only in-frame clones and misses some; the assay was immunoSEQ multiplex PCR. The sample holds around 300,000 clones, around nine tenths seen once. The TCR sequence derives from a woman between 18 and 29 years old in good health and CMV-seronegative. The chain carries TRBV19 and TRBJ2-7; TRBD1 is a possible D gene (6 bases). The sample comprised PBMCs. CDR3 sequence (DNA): TGTGCCAGTACCGAAGACAGGCGGAGCTACGAGCAGTACTTC. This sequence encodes CASTEDRRSYEQYF.